Sequencing of this T cell receptor beta chain was carried out in a study of cytomegalovirus exposure and HLA in healthy donors. The V end lost 0 bases, the J end lost 1 base, and 9 bases lay between the germline ends. The CDR3 is made up of 15 amino acids. CDR1 KGHSH and CDR2 LQKENI come from the germline V gene. Primers: 60 Vbeta forward and 13 Jbeta reverse. The assay was immunoSEQ multiplex PCR, and TCRdb's table has in-frame clones only and misses some. The repertoire includes about 79,000 clones, roughly 70% of them detected once, and more than 8% sits in the top ten. For this clone: The antigen remains undetermined.

Overall study results and limits: Later genetic work tied a missense DCLRE1C variant to beta-chain V and J trimming.

The sequence was collected from a man aged 35-49 years in good health and CMV-seropositive. Sequencing was carried out using PBMCs. The chain joins TRBV18 to TRBJ1-1; D remains unclear. CDR3 sequence (DNA): TGTGCCAGCTCACCACCGGCAGGCCCGAACACTGAAGCTTTCTTT. Translating it yields CASSPPAGPNTEAFF.